This T cell receptor beta chain was recovered during a study of control samples from healthy donors and cancer patients. Germline CDR1 is SQVTM and CDR2 is ANQGSEA. The ends were cut back, 1 base at V and 1 base at J, with 4 bases in the middle. This CDR3 has 12 residues. Sequencing was performed with immunoSEQ multiplex PCR; in TCRdb, only in-frame clones are kept and a portion is missing. This sample yields tens of thousands of clones, of which about three quarters are seen a single time; under 20% belongs to the top ten. The J gene is TRBJ2-5, the V gene TRBV29-1; D not certain. The receptor's source is a male donor with melanoma. Sequencing input: formalin-fixed, paraffin-embedded tissue. The CDR3, as DNA: TGCAGCGTTGAAGGGGCCCAAGAGACCCAGTACTTC. It is translated as CSVEGAQETQYF.